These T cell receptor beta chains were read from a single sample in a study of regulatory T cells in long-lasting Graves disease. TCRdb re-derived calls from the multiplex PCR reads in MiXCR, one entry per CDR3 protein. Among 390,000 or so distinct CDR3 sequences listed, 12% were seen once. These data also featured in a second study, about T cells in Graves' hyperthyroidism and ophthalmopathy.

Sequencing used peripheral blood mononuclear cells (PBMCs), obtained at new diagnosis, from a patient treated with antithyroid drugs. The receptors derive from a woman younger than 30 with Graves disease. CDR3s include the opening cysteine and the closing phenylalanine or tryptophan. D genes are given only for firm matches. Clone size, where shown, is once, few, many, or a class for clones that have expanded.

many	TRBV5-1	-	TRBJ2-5	TGCGCCAGCAGCTTGGGACACCACATCGAAGAGACCCAGTACTTC	CASSLGHHIEETQYF
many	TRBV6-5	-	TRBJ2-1	TGTGCCAGCAGTTACTCAAGGCCGGGGGGCGATGAGCAGTTCTTC	CASSYSRPGGDEQFF
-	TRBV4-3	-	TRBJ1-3	TGCGCCAGCAGCCAGGGAATTTTCAGTGGAAACACCATATATTTT	CASSQGIFSGNTIYF
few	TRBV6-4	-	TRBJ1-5	TGTGCCAGCAGTGGCTGGGATTTCAATCAGCCCCAGCATTTT	CASSGWDFNQPQHF
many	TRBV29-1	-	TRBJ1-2	TGCAGCGTTGATTGGCTTGGCTATGGCTACACCTTC	CSVDWLGYGYTF
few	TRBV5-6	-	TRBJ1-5	TGTGCCAGCAGCTCCGGACCTCTCGATCAGCCCCAGCATTTT	CASSSGPLDQPQHF
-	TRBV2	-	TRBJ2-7	TGTGCCAGCAGTGATGGGGTGACTTCCTTAGACTACGAGCAGTACTTC	CASSDGVTSLDYEQYF
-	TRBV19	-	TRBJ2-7	TGTGCCAGTAGTATTACACTCTACTACGAGCAGTACTTC	CASSITLYYEQYF
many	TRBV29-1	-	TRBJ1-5	TGCAGCGTTGTAACTGGGGCGGGGTTCAATCAGCCCCAGCATTTT	CSVVTGAGFNQPQHF
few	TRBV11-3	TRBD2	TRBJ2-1	TGTGCCAGCCAGTACTACCCGGGGGGGCCGTACAATGAGCAGTTCTTC	CASQYYPGGPYNEQFF
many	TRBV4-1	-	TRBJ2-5	TGCGCCAGCAGCACCTCGGACGGGGAGACCCAGTACTTC	CASSTSDGETQYF
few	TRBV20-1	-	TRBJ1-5	TGCAGTGCTCACTCCGGGGAATACAATCAGCCCCAGCATTTT	CSAHSGEYNQPQHF
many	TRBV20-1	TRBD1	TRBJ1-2	TGCAGTGCTCGGGACAGCGTGGGAAGAGGCTACACCTTC	CSARDSVGRGYTF
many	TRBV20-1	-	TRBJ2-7	TGCAGTGCTAGAACCGGGACTCTCCGGGTTGAGCAGTACTTC	CSARTGTLRVEQYF
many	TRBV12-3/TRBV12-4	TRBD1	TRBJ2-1	TGTGCCAGCACCGACAGGGGCTTAGGGAGCAATGAGCAGTTCTTC	CASTDRGLGSNEQFF
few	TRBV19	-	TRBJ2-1	TGTGCCAGTAGCAACCCAGGGGGAGGCAGCTACTACAATGAGCAGTTCTTC	CASSNPGGGSYYNEQFF